This T cell receptor (beta chain) originates from a study of cytomegalovirus exposure and HLA in healthy donors. Study findings and constraints: Later analysis reportedly placed an Asian-associated ancestry cluster below the roughly 670-donor mean in N-insertions. Using the classifier, cytomegalovirus status was reportedly diagnosed with high specificity and sensitivity.

The CDR3 spans 13 residues. Amplification used 60 Vbeta primers and 13 Jbeta primers. Profiling relied on immunoSEQ multiplex PCR, and the TCRdb table lists in-frame clones only, not all of them. Here the sample spans nearly 200,000 clones, roughly 77% being singletons. This clone was found once. Its antigen is as yet unknown. Sequencing was carried out using PBMCs. This clonotype was obtained from a male donor in good health and CMV-seropositive. This sequence joins TRBV1 and TRBJ1-2. TRBV1 is deemed a pseudogene. The DNA of the CDR3 is TGCACCAGCAGCCAAGAGGTGCGGGGTGGCTACACCTTC. Its protein is CTSSQEVRGGYTF.